The source of this T cell receptor beta chain is a study of T cell responses to AZD1222 COVID-19 vaccine. The study, taken as a whole, reports: White British ancestry dominated among donors, who included more females, and clonal diversity was possibly underestimated. Regions 160-218 and 743-854 dominated among vaccine-associated CD4 TCRs spanning spike. Scientists sampled the repertoires only once the peak T cell response had passed.

The assay was immunoSEQ multiplex PCR, and TCRdb's table has in-frame clones only and misses some. This table has some 150,000 clones, around nine tenths appearing once. Of note for this clone: Its specificity is not known.

Germline loops: CDR1 LNHDA, CDR2 SQIVND (reference sequence). The V and J ends lost 4 bases and 0 bases respectively, with 11 bases between them. This CDR3 region has 15 residues. J is TRBJ2-3 and V is TRBV19; D gene ambiguous. The sequence derives from an adult in good health. The sequences come from peripheral blood, collected on day 0 of AZD1222 vaccination. CDR3 DNA: TGTGCCAGTAGTAGAGGCGCCCCTAGCACAGATACGCAGTATTTT. It yields the protein CASSRGAPSTDTQYF.